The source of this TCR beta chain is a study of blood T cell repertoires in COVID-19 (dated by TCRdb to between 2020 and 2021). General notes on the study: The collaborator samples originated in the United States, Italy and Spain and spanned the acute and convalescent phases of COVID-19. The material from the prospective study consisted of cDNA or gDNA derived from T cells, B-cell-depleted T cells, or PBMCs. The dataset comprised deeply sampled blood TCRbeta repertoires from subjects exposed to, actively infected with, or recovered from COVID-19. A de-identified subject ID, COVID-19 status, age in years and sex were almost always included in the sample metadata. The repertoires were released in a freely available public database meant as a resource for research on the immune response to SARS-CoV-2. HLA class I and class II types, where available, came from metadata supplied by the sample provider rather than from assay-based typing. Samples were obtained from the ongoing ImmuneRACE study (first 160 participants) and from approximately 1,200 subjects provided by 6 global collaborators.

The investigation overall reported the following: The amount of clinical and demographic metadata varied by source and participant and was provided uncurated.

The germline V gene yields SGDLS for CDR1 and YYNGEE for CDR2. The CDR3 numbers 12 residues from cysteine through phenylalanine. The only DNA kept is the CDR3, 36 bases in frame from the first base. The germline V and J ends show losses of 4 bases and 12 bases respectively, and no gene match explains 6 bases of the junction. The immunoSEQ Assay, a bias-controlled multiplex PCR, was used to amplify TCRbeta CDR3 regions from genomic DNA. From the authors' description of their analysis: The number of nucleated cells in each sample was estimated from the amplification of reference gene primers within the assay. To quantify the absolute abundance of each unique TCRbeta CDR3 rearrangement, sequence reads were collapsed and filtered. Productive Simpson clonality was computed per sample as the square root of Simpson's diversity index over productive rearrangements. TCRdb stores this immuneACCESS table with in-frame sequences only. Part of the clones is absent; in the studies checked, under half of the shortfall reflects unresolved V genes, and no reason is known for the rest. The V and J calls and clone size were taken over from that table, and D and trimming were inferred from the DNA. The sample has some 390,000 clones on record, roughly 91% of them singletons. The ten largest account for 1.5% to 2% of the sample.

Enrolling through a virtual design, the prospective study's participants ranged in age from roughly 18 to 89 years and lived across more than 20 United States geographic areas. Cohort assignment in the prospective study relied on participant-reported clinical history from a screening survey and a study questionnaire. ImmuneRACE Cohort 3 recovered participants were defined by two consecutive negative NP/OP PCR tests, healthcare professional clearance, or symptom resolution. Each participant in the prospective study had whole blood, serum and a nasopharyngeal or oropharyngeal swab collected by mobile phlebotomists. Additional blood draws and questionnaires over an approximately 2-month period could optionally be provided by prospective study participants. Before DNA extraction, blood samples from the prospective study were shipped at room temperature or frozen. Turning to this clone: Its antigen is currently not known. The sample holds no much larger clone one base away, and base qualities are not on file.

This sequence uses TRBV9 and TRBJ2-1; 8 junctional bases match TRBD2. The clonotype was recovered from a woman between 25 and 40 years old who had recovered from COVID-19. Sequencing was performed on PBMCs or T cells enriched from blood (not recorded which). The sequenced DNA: TGTGCCAGCAGCCCTCACGGGGGGGGGCAGTTCTTC. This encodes CASSPHGGGQFF.